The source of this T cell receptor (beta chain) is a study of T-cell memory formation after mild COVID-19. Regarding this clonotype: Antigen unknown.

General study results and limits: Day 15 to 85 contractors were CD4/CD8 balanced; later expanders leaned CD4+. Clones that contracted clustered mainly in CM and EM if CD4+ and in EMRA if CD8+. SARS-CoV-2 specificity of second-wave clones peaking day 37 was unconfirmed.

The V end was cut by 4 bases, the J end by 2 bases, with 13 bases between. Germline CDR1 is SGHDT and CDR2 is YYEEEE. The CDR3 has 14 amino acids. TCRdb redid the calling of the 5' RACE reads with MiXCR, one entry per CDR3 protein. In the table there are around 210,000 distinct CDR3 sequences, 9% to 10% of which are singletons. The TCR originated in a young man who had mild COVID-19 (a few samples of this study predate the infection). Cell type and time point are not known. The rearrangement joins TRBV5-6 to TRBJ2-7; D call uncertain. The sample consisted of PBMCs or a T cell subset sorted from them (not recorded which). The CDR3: CASSTAPPTYEQYV. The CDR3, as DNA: TGTGCCAGCAGCACGGCCCCTCCCACCTACGAGCAGTACGTC.